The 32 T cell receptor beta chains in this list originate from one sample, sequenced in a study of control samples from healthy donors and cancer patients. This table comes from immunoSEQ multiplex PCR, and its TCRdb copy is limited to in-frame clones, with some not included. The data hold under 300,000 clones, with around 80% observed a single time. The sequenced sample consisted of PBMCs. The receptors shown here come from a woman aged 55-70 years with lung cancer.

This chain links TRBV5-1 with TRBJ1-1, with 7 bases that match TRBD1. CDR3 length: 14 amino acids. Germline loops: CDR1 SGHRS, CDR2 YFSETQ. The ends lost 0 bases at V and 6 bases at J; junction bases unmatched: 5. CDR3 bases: TGCGCCAGCAGCTTGGAACAGGGGTGGGCTGAAGCTTTCTTT. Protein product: CASSLEQGWAEAFF.

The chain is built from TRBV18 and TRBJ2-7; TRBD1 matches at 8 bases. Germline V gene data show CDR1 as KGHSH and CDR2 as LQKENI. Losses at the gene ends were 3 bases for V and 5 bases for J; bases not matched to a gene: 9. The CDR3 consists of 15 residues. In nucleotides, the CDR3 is TGTGCCAGCTCACCCTCGGACAGGGCTAAGAACGAGCAGTACTTC. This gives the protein CASSPSDRAKNEQYF.

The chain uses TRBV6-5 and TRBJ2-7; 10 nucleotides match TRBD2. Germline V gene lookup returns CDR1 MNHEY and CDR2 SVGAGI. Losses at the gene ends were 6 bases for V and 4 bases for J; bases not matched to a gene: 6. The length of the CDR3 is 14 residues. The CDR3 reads CASRPSGRVYEQYF. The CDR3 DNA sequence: TGTGCCAGCAGACCCAGCGGGAGGGTTTACGAGCAGTACTTC.

DNA for the CDR3: TGTGCCAGCAGTTACAGGGCGGATAGCTACGAGCAGTACTTC. Its protein is CASSYRADSYEQYF. The rearrangement links TRBV6-5 to TRBJ2-7; no clear D. Trimming left V 2 bases short and J 3 bases short, with 11 bases between. The CDR3 length is 14 residues. Germline values: CDR1 MNHEY, CDR2 SVGAGI.

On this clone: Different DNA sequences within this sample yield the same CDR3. CDR3 in amino acids: CAISEDTSYEQYF. Here the CDR3 DNA reads TGTGCCATCAGTGAAGACACTTCCTACGAGCAGTACTTC. This chain links TRBV10-3 with TRBJ2-7; D is undetermined. CDR1 is ENHRY and CDR2 is SYGVKD in the germline V gene. Trimming pared 3 bases from V and 1 base from J, leaving 7 bases between. The length of the CDR3 is 13 residues.

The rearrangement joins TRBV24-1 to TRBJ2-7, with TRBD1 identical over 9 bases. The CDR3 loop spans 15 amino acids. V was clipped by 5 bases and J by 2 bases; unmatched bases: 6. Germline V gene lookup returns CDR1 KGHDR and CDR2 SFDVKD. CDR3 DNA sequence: TGTGCCACCAGTGTCGGGACAGGGAGGGCCTACGAGCAGTACTTC. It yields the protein CATSVGTGRAYEQYF.

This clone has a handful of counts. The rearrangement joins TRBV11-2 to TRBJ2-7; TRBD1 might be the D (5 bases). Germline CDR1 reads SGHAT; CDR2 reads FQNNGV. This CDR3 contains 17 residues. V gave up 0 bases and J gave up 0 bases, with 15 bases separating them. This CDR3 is CASSLDGRAGLSYEQYF. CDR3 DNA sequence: TGTGCCAGCAGCTTAGATGGTCGTGCAGGGCTCTCCTACGAGCAGTACTTC.

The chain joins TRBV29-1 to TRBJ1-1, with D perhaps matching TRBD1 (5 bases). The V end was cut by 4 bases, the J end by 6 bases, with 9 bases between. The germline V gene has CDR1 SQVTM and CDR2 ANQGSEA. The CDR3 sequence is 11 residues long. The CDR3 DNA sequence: TGCAGCGTTGTATTGGGGCCTGAAGCTTTCTTT. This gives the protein CSVVLGPEAFF.

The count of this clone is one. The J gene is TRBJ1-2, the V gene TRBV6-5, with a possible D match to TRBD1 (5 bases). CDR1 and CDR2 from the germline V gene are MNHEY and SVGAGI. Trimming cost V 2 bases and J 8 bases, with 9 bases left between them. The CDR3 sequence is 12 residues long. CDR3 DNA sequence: TGTGCCAGCAGTTACGGCAGGGCGGGCTACACCTTC. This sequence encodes CASSYGRAGYTF.

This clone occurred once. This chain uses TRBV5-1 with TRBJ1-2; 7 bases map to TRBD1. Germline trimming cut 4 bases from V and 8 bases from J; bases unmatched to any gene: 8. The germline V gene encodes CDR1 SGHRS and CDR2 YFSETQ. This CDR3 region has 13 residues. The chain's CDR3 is CASSVKGARGYTF. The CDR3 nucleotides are TGCGCCAGCAGCGTCAAGGGGGCGCGGGGCTACACCTTC.

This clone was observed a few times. The CDR3 region is CASSPSIGDTEAFF. CDR3 DNA: TGTGCCAGCTCACCGAGTATAGGGGACACTGAAGCTTTCTTT. The J gene is TRBJ1-1, the V gene TRBV18; TRBD1 is a possible D gene (5 bases). Germline V gene lookup returns CDR1 KGHSH and CDR2 LQKENI. This CDR3 has 14 amino acids. V shed 3 bases and J shed 3 bases, with 11 bases lying between them.

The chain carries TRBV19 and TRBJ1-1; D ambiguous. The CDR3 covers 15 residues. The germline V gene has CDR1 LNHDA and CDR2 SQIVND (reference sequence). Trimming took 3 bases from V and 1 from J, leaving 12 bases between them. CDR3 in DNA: TGTGCCAGTAGTATCCTTTCGGGCCGGAACACTGAAGCTTTCTTT. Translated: CASSILSGRNTEAFF.

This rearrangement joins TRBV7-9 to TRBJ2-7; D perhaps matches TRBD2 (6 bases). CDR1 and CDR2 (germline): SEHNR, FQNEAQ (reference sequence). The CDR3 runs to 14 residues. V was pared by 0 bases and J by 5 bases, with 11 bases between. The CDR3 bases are TGTGCCAGCAGCTTAGCGGCGGGGCTCGACGAGCAGTACTTC. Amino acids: CASSLAAGLDEQYF.

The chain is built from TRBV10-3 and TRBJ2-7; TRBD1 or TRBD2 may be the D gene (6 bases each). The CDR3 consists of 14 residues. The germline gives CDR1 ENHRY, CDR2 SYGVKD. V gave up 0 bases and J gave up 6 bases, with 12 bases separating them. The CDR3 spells CAISESGGFGEQYF. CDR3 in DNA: TGTGCCATCAGTGAGTCGGGGGGCTTCGGCGAGCAGTACTTC.

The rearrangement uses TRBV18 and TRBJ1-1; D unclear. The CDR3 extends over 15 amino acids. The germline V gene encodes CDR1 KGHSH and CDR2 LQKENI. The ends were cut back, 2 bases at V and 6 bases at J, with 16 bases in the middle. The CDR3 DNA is TGTGCCAGCTCACCAATGAGGAGCCGTTTCGCTGAAGCTTTCTTT. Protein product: CASSPMRSRFAEAFF.

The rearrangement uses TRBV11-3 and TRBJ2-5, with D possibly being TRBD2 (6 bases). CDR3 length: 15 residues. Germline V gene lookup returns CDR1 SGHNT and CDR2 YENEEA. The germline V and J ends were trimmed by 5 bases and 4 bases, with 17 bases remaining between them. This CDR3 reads CASSLSHGRGETQYF. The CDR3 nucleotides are TGTGCCAGCAGCCTCTCCCACGGGAGAGGAGAGACCCAGTACTTC.

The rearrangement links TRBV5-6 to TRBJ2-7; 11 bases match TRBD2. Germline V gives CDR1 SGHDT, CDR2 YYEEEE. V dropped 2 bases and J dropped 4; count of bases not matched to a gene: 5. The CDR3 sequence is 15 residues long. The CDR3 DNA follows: TGTGCCAGCAGCTTCCCTAGCGGGGGGCTATACGAGCAGTACTTC. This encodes CASSFPSGGLYEQYF.

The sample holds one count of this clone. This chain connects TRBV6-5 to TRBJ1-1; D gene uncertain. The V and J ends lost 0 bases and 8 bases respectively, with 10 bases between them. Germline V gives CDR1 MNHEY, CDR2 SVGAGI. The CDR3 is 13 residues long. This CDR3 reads CASSYSGVREAFF. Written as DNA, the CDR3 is TGTGCCAGCAGTTACTCAGGAGTCCGCGAAGCTTTCTTT.

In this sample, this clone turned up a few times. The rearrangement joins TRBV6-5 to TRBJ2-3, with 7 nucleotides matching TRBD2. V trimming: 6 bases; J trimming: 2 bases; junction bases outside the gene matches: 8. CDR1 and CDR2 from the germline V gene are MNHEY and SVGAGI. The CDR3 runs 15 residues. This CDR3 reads CASSSASGITDTQYF. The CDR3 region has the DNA TGTGCCAGCAGCTCTGCCAGCGGGATCACAGATACGCAGTATTTT.

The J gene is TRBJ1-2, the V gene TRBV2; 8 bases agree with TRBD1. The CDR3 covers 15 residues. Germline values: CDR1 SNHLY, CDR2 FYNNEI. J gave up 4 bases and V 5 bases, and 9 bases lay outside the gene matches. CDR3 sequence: CASSFQDRVVYGYTF. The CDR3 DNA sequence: TGTGCCAGCAGTTTCCAGGACAGGGTCGTCTATGGCTACACCTTC. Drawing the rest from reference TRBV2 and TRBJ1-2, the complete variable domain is EPEVTQTPSHQVTQMGQEVILRCVPISNHLYFYWYRQILGQKVEFLVSFYNNEISEKSEIFDDQFSVERPDGSNFTLKIRSTKLEDSAMYFCASSFQDRVVYGYTFGSGTRLTVV.

Written as DNA, the CDR3 is TGTGCCAGCAGCTATGGACTTGGCACTGAAGCTTTCTTT. It encodes CASSYGLGTEAFF. V is TRBV12-3 or TRBV12-4 and J is TRBJ1-1, with D hard to call. This CDR3 is built from 13 residues. V was cut by 6 bases and J by 4 bases, with 12 bases left in between.

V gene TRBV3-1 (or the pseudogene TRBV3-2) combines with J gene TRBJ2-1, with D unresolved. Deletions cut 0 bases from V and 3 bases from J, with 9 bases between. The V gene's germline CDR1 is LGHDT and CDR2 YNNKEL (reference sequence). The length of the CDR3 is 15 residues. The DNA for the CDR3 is TGTGCCAGCAGCCAAGATGTGGGCGTCTACAATGAGCAGTTCTTC. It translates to CASSQDVGVYNEQFF.

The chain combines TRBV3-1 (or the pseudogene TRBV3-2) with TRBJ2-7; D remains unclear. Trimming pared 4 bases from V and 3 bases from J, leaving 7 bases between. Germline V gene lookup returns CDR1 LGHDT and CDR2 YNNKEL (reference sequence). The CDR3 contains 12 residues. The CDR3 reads CASSPLGYEQYF. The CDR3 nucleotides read TGTGCCAGCAGCCCCCTCGGCTACGAGCAGTACTTC.

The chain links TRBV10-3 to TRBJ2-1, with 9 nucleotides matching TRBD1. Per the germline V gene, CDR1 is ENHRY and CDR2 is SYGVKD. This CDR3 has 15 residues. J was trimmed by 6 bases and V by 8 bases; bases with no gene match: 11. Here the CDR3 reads CAILGPGQGSNEQFF. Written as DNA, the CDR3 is TGTGCCATCCTAGGTCCCGGACAGGGGAGCAATGAGCAGTTCTTC.

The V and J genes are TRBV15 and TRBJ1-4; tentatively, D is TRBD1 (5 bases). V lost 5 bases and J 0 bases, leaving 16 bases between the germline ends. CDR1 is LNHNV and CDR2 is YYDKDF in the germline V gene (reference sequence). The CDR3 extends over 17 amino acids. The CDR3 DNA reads TGTGCCACCAGCGTAGGGGACGGATCACCAACTAATGAAAAACTGTTTTTT. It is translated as CATSVGDGSPTNEKLFF.

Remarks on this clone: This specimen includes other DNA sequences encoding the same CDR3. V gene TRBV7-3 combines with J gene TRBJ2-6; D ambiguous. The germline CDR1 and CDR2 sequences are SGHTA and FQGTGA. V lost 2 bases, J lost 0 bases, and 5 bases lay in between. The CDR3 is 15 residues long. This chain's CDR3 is CASSLGSSGANVLTF. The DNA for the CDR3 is TGTGCCAGCAGCTTAGGCAGCTCTGGGGCCAACGTCCTGACTTTC.

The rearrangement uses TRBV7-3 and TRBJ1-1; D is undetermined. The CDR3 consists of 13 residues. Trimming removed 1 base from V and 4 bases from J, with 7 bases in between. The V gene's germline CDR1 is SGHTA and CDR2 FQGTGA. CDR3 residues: CASSLMGGTEAFF. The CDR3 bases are TGTGCCAGCAGCTTAATGGGTGGCACTGAAGCTTTCTTT.

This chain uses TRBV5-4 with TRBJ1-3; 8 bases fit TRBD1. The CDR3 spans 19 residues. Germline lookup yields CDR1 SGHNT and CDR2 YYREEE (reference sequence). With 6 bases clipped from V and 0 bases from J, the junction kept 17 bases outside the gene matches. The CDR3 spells CASTVRNDRGLRSGNTIYF. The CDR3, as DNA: TGTGCCAGCACCGTCCGAAATGACAGGGGCCTTCGCTCTGGAAACACCATATATTTT.

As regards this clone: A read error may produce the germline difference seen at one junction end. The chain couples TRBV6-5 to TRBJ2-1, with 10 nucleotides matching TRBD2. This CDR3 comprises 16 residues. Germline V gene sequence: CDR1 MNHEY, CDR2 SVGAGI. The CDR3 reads CARSSLAGDSRNEQFF. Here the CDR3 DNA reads TGTGCCAGAAGTTCCCTAGCGGGGGACTCTCGAAATGAGCAGTTCTTC.

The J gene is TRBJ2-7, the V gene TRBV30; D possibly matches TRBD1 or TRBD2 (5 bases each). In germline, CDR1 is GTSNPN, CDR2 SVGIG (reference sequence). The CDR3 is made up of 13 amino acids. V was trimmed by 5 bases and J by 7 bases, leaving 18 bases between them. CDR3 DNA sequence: TGTGCCTGGCATACCACAGGCTCGGGAGAGCAGTACTTC. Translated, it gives CAWHTTGSGEQYF.

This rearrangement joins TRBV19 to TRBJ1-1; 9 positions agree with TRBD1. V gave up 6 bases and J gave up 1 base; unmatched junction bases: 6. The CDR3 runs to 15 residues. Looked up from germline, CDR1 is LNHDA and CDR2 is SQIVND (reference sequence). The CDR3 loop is CASSPGTGRNTEAFF. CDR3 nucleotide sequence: TGTGCCAGTAGCCCGGGGACAGGGAGGAACACTGAAGCTTTCTTT.

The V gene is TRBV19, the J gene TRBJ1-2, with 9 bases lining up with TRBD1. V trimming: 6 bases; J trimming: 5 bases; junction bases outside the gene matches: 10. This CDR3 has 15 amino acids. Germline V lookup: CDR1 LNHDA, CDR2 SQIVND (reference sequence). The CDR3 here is CASRDSGQGLYGYTF. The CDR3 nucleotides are TGTGCCAGTAGGGATTCGGGACAGGGCCTTTATGGCTACACCTTC.